Shown below are 32 T cell receptor beta chains from a single sample sequenced in a study of cytomegalovirus exposure and HLA in healthy donors. The study ran its PCR with 60 Vbeta and 13 Jbeta primers. TCRdb's table, derived via immunoSEQ multiplex PCR, lists solely in-frame clones and lacks some. The sample has some 200,000 clones, 79% seen once. Specimen: PBMCs. These receptors came from a girl aged 10-17 years in good health and CMV-seropositive.

The chain links TRBV4-1 to TRBJ2-4; D gene ambiguous. Trimming took 1 base from V and 4 from J, leaving 8 bases between them. The CDR3 runs to 14 residues. Germline V CDR1 and CDR2: MGHRA, YSYEKL. Here the CDR3 DNA reads TGCGCCAGCAGCCAAGTTGGCGGTAAAAACATTCAGTACTTC. This gives the protein CASSQVGGKNIQYF.

Only one count was recorded for this clone. The rearrangement links TRBV19 to TRBJ2-3, with 9 bases identical to TRBD2. The junction had 4 bases not matched to a gene; V was cut back by 6 bases and J by 0 bases. The CDR3 contains 15 residues. Germline values: CDR1 LNHDA, CDR2 SQIVND (reference sequence). The chain's CDR3 is CASSLAGTSTDTQYF. CDR3 sequence (DNA): TGTGCCAGTAGCCTAGCGGGGACTAGCACAGATACGCAGTATTTT.

The chain links TRBV7-2 to TRBJ1-6; 7 bases agree with TRBD1. The trim removed 7 bases at V and 0 bases at J, leaving 6 bases unmatched. CDR1 is SGHTA and CDR2 is FQGNSA in the germline V gene. This CDR3 is 16 amino acids long. This CDR3 reads CASTQRQGSYNSPLHF. In DNA form, the CDR3 reads TGTGCCAGCACACAACGACAGGGCTCCTATAATTCACCCCTCCACTTT.

In its sample, this clone ranks as medium-sized. The V gene is TRBV6-5, the J gene TRBJ1-1; D remains ambiguous. The CDR3 is 15 amino acids. The germline CDR1 and CDR2 sequences are MNHEY and SVGAGI. V was cut by 0 bases and J by 4 bases, with 12 bases left in between. As DNA, the CDR3 is TGTGCCAGCAGTTACTCTCGGGGATGGGGCACTGAAGCTTTCTTT. As protein: CASSYSRGWGTEAFF.

The chain carries TRBV11-3 and TRBJ1-2; 7 bases line up with TRBD1. The CDR3 runs to 15 residues. Germline V gene lookup returns CDR1 SGHNT and CDR2 YENEEA. Unmatched junction bases numbered 9, after V lost 5 bases and J lost 3 bases. CDR3 amino acids: CASSPGQHLDYGYTF. DNA of the CDR3: TGTGCCAGCAGCCCGGGACAGCATCTTGACTATGGCTACACCTTC.

The V gene is TRBV5-6, the J gene TRBJ2-3; D is unclear. The CDR3 loop spans 12 amino acids. Germline loops: CDR1 SGHDT, CDR2 YYEEEE. V was clipped by 7 bases and J by 13 bases, with 19 bases between them. The CDR3 DNA follows: TGTGCCAGCCTCAAGGATGGTCAGGCAGAGTATTTT. Translation gives CASLKDGQAEYF.

The rearrangement joins TRBV7-9 to TRBJ2-1; the match to TRBD2 covers 12 bases. V gave up 0 bases and J gave up 1 base; unmatched junction bases: 1. The CDR3 is made up of 17 amino acids. Germline V gene sequence: CDR1 SEHNR, CDR2 FQNEAQ (reference sequence). CDR3 DNA: TGTGCCAGCAGCTTAGCGGGACTAGCGGGTTCCTACAATGAGCAGTTCTTC. It is translated as CASSLAGLAGSYNEQFF.

The chain couples TRBV29-1 to TRBJ1-1; 8 nucleotides agree with TRBD1. The CDR3 runs 12 residues. CDR1 is SQVTM and CDR2 is ANQGSEA in the germline V gene. Germline trimming cut 7 bases from V and 3 bases from J; bases unmatched to any gene: 4. CDR3 nucleotides: TGCAGCGCCGCGACAGGGGACACTGAAGCTTTCTTT. The encoded protein is CSAATGDTEAFF.

This chain connects TRBV7-9 to TRBJ2-7; D call uncertain. Trimming shortened V by 5 bases and J by 5 bases, and 10 bases separated the two germline ends. From germline, CDR1 is SEHNR and CDR2 FQNEAQ (reference sequence). This CDR3 has 12 residues. In nucleotides, the CDR3 is TGTGCCAGCAGCCGCGCACCCCACGAGCAGTACTTC. It yields the protein CASSRAPHEQYF.

The V and J genes are TRBV5-1 and TRBJ1-5; 8 nucleotides align to TRBD1. The CDR3 has 15 amino acids. CDR1 is SGHRS, CDR2 YFSETQ, per germline. V dropped 5 bases and J dropped 6; count of bases not matched to a gene: 10. The CDR3 DNA follows: TGCGCCAGCAGGGACAGGGAAACGGAGGGTCAGCCCCAGCATTTT. Protein product: CASRDRETEGQPQHF.

J is TRBJ2-5 and V is TRBV6-5; the match to TRBD1 covers 8 bases. Trimming removed 4 bases from V and 5 bases from J; junction bases left unmatched: 6. The germline CDR1 and CDR2 sequences are MNHEY and SVGAGI. This CDR3 is 14 amino acids long. Here the CDR3 reads CASSFGQGVETQYF. CDR3 nucleotide sequence: TGTGCCAGCAGTTTTGGACAGGGTGTTGAGACCCAGTACTTC.

V is TRBV4-3 and J is TRBJ1-2; D may be TRBD1 (6 bases). V shed 1 base and J shed 4 bases, with 10 bases lying between them. Per germline, CDR1 LGHNA and CDR2 YSLEER. This CDR3 has 14 residues. CDR3 protein: CASSQAQGSYGYTF. The CDR3, as DNA: TGCGCCAGCAGCCAAGCACAGGGTTCCTATGGCTACACCTTC.

V is TRBV12-5 and J is TRBJ1-5; TRBD1 matches at 7 bases. The CDR3 is 15 residues long. CDR1 LGHNT and CDR2 FRNRAP come from the germline V gene. The trim removed 5 bases at V and 3 bases at J, leaving 7 bases unmatched. CDR3 residues: CASGQGETYNQPQHF. CDR3 bases: TGTGCTAGTGGTCAGGGGGAGACCTACAATCAGCCCCAGCATTTT.

The V and J genes are TRBV14 and TRBJ2-1; 7 nucleotides agree with TRBD2. The CDR3 sequence is 17 residues long. In germline, CDR1 is SGHDN, CDR2 FVKESK. With 4 bases clipped from V and 4 bases from J, the junction kept 13 bases outside the gene matches. The CDR3 region is CASSPPGRDWTYNEQFF. In nucleotides, the CDR3 is TGTGCCAGCAGCCCGCCTGGGAGGGACTGGACATACAATGAGCAGTTCTTC. Looking up the rest from reference TRBV14 and TRBJ2-1 gives the full variable domain: EAGVTQFPSHSVIEKGQTVTLRCDPISGHDNLYWYRRVMGKEIKFLLHFVKESKQDESGMPNNRFLAERTGGTYSTLKVQPAELEDSGVYFCASSPPGRDWTYNEQFFGPGTRLTVL.

This chain uses TRBV7-2 with TRBJ1-2, with D possibly matching TRBD1 (5 bases). Trimming removed 4 bases from V and 4 bases from J, with 7 bases in between. This CDR3 comprises 12 residues. Germline-derived CDR1 and CDR2 are SGHTA and FQGNSA. The CDR3, as DNA: TGTGCCAGCAGCTCGCAGGGCTATGGCTACACCTTC. This gives the protein CASSSQGYGYTF. The full variable domain, its missing parts supplied by reference TRBV7-2 and TRBJ1-2, is GAGVSQSPSNKVTEKGKDVELRCDPISGHTALYWYRQSLGQGLEFLIYFQGNSAPDKSGLPSDRFSAERTGGSVSTLTIQRTQQEDSAVYLCASSSQGYGYTFGSGTRLTVV.

V gene TRBV30 combines with J gene TRBJ1-2, with a tentative D call TRBD1 (5 bases). V dropped 0 bases and J dropped 6 bases, with 11 bases sitting between them. CDR1 is GTSNPN and CDR2 is SVGIG in the germline V gene (reference sequence). The length of the CDR3 is 13 residues. Here the CDR3 reads CAWSVHGGNGYTF. CDR3 in DNA: TGTGCCTGGAGTGTACACGGGGGGAATGGCTACACCTTC.

The chain carries TRBV7-9 and TRBJ2-5, with TRBD2 matching 10 bases. This CDR3 is built from 16 residues. V dropped 1 base and J dropped 1; count of bases not matched to a gene: 3. Germline lookup yields CDR1 SEHNR and CDR2 FQNEAQ (reference sequence). The CDR3 loop is CASSLVVAGGQETQYF. The DNA of the CDR3 is TGTGCCAGCAGCTTAGTTGTAGCGGGGGGCCAAGAGACCCAGTACTTC.

This clone was counted a few times. The rearrangement uses TRBV9 and TRBJ1-1, with a possible D match to TRBD1 (5 bases). Trimming pared 0 bases from V and 1 base from J, leaving 10 bases between. Germline values: CDR1 SGDLS, CDR2 YYNGEE. CDR3 size: 15 residues. The CDR3 DNA sequence: TGTGCCAGCAGCGTAGAGCCAGGGTGGAACACTGAAGCTTTCTTT. Translation gives CASSVEPGWNTEAFF.

The V call is TRBV6-1, the J call TRBJ2-5; 13 bases fit TRBD2. Trimming at V came to 4 bases and at J to 5 bases, leaving 7 bases not matched to a gene. CDR1 is MNHNS and CDR2 is SASEGT in the germline V gene. The CDR3 loop spans 16 amino acids. CDR3 DNA: TGTGCCAGCAGTGCAGAGACTAGCGGGGGGCTCGAGACCCAGTACTTC. It specifies CASSAETSGGLETQYF.

Only a few counts were recorded for this clone. The chain links TRBV9 to TRBJ2-5, with 7 bases matching TRBD1. V lost 3 bases, J lost 0 bases, and 11 bases stayed unmatched. The germline gives CDR1 SGDLS, CDR2 YYNGEE. The CDR3 is 17 residues long. CDR3 region: CASSADLTGWNQETQYF. In DNA, the CDR3 is TGTGCCAGCAGCGCAGACCTGACAGGGTGGAACCAAGAGACCCAGTACTTC.

V gene TRBV19 combines with J gene TRBJ2-1; a weak D match, TRBD2 (6 bases). Trimming removed 1 base from V and 12 bases from J, with 13 bases in between. The CDR3 has 13 amino acids. Germline V CDR1 and CDR2: LNHDA, SQIVND (reference sequence). This CDR3 reads CASSIGAGGPQFF. In DNA, the CDR3 is TGTGCCAGTAGTATAGGAGCGGGCGGCCCGCAGTTCTTC.

CDR3 bases: TGTGCCAGCAGCGTAGAGGCAGGGAGGGCCGGGGAGCTGTTTTTT. This gives the protein CASSVEAGRAGELFF. The chain combines TRBV9 with TRBJ2-2, with 7 nucleotides matching TRBD2. The CDR3 runs to 15 residues. Germline V gives CDR1 SGDLS, CDR2 YYNGEE. Unmatched junction bases numbered 5, after V lost 0 bases and J lost 6 bases.

V and J are TRBV14 and TRBJ2-5; tentative D call: TRBD2 (5 bases). CDR1 is SGHDN, CDR2 FVKESK, per germline. V lost 1 base to trimming and J lost 0 bases, with 9 bases between them. This CDR3 spans 15 amino acids. The CDR3, as DNA: TGTGCCAGCAGCCAAGGGGAGCTGTACCAAGAGACCCAGTACTTC. Protein sequence: CASSQGELYQETQYF.

Concerning this clone itself: A read error is likely, as this CDR3 ends without the conserved phenylalanine or tryptophan. The rearrangement joins TRBV5-1 to TRBJ1-1; D perhaps matches TRBD1 (5 bases). Germline CDR1 is SGHRS and CDR2 is YFSETQ. The V and J ends lost 5 bases and 3 bases respectively, with 11 bases between them. The CDR3 runs 13 residues. In DNA, the CDR3 is TGCGCCAGCAGTTCGGACATGTACACTGAAGCTTTCCTT. Its translation is CASSSDMYTEAFL.

The CDR3 coding sequence is TGTGCCAGCAGCTTAGATCCGGGGGGGCCAGATACGCAGTATTTT. It specifies CASSLDPGGPDTQYF. The rearrangement joins TRBV11-2 to TRBJ2-3; 8 bases agree with TRBD2. The CDR3 is 15 amino acids. CDR1 and CDR2 from the germline V gene are SGHAT and FQNNGV. The V gene end was trimmed by 0 bases and the J gene end by 4 bases; junction bases not matched to a gene: 3.

This chain links TRBV7-9 with TRBJ2-3; 8 bases are a match to TRBD1. CDR1 and CDR2 (germline): SEHNR, FQNEAQ (reference sequence). V dropped 5 bases and J dropped 3; count of bases not matched to a gene: 4. The CDR3 runs 14 residues. For the CDR3, the DNA is TGTGCCAGCAGCCCCCGACAGGGGACAGATACGCAGTATTTT. Protein: CASSPRQGTDTQYF.

The chain employs TRBV15 and TRBJ1-3; D call uncertain. The V end lost 6 bases, the J end lost 0 bases, and 6 bases lay between the germline ends. In germline, CDR1 is LNHNV, CDR2 YYDKDF (reference sequence). This CDR3 contains 13 residues. CDR3 region: CATRSGSGNTIYF. The DNA for the CDR3 is TGTGCCACCAGGAGCGGCTCTGGAAACACCATATATTTT.

The rearrangement links TRBV4-3 to TRBJ1-2, with TRBD1 identical over 9 bases. Germline trimming cut 3 bases from V and 0 bases from J; bases unmatched to any gene: 8. The germline CDR1 and CDR2 sequences are LGHNA and YSLEER. The CDR3 covers 17 residues. The CDR3: CASSQRGTGPSNYGYTF. CDR3 sequence (DNA): TGCGCCAGCAGCCAGCGAGGGACAGGGCCCTCTAACTATGGCTACACCTTC.

The chain recombines TRBV19 with TRBJ2-3; a weak D match, TRBD2 (6 bases). CDR3 size: 15 residues. V gave up 1 base and J gave up 3 bases, with 11 bases separating them. The V gene's germline CDR1 is LNHDA and CDR2 SQIVND (reference sequence). The CDR3 protein is CASSIGLAETDTQYF. CDR3 in DNA: TGTGCCAGTAGTATAGGTTTAGCGGAAACAGATACGCAGTATTTT.

The table lists this clone with a count of one. The chain couples TRBV5-1 to TRBJ2-3; D gene unclear. V was clipped by 6 bases and J by 3 bases, with 11 bases between them. This CDR3 is 13 amino acids long. Per the germline V gene, CDR1 is SGHRS and CDR2 is YFSETQ. The CDR3 sequence is CASTTPGTDTQYF. The CDR3 coding sequence is TGCGCCAGCACCACACCAGGTACAGATACGCAGTATTTT.

J is TRBJ1-5 and V is TRBV6-1; 7 bases are a match to TRBD1. J was trimmed by 8 bases and V by 5 bases; bases with no gene match: 12. The CDR3 extends over 15 amino acids. Germline loops: CDR1 MNHNS, CDR2 SASEGT. Here the CDR3 DNA reads TGTGCCAGCAGTCCGGACAGGACGCGTGTAGAGCCCCAGCATTTT. As protein: CASSPDRTRVEPQHF.

This chain joins TRBV6-5 and TRBJ2-3; 7 bases fit TRBD2. With 8 bases clipped from V and 4 bases from J, the junction kept 9 bases outside the gene matches. This CDR3 comprises 14 residues. The germline V gene encodes CDR1 MNHEY and CDR2 SVGAGI. As DNA, the CDR3 is TGTGCCAGCCAAGTGGGGGGGTGGTCAGATACGCAGTATTTT. This gives the protein CASQVGGWSDTQYF.